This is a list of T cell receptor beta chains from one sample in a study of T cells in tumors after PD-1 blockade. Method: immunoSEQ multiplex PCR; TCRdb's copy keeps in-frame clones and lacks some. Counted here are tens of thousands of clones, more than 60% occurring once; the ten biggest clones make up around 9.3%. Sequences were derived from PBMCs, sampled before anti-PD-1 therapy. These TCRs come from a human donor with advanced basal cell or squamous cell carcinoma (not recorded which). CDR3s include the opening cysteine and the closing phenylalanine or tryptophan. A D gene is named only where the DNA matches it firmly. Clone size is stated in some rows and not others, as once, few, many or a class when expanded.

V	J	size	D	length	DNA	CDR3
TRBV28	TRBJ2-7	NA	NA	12	TGTGCCAGCAGTTTGAAACCCTACGAGCAGTACTTC	CASSLKPYEQYF
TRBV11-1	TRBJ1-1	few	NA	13	TGTGCCAGCAGCTTAGACGGGGGCACTGAAGCTTTCTTT	CASSLDGGTEAFF
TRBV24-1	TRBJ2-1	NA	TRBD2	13	TGTGCCACCACCGGGCTAGCGGATAATGAGCAGTTCTTC	CATTGLADNEQFF
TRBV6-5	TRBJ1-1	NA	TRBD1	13	TGTGCCAGCATTCAGACAGGGGGCTTTGAAGCTTTCTTT	CASIQTGGFEAFF
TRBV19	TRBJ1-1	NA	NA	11	TGTGCCAGTAGTATAGGGACTGAAGCTTTCTTT	CASSIGTEAFF
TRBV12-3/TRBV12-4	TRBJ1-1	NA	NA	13	TGTGCCAGCAGTCCAACGAGGGACACTGAAGCTTTCTTT	CASSPTRDTEAFF
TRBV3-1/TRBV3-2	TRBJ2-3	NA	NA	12	TGTGCCAGCGGGAGGATCAGGGATACGCAGTATTTT	CASGRIRDTQYF
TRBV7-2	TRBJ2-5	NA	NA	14	TGTGCCAGCAGCTCCGGACGGGTTCAAGAGACCCAGTACTTC	CASSSGRVQETQYF
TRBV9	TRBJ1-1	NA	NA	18	TGTGCCAGCAGCGTAGGGGGCAACAACCCAGCCCAGAACACTGAAGCTTTCTTT	CASSVGGNNPAQNTEAFF
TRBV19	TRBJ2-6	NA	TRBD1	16	TGTGCCAGTAGTCGGGACAGGGGAACCGGGGCCAACGTCCTGACTTTC	CASSRDRGTGANVLTF
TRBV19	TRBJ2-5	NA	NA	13	TGTGCCAGTAGTATAGACGTCGAGGAGACCCAGTACTTC	CASSIDVEETQYF
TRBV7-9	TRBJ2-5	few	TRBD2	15	TGTGCCAGCAGCTTAGTCACTAGCGGGAGTGAGACCCAGTACTTC	CASSLVTSGSETQYF
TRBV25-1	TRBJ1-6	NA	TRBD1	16	TGTGCCAGCAGCCCCGGGGACAGGGGGAATCATTCACCCCTCCACTTT	CASSPGDRGNHSPLHF
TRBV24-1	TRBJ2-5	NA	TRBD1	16	TGTGCCACCAGTGCCCTGGCGGGCAGGGGGCCCGAGACCCAGTACTTC	CATSALAGRGPETQYF
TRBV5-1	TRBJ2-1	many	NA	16	TGCGCCAGCAGCTTGGAGACCGGGACACTAACTAATGAGCAGTTCTTC	CASSLETGTLTNEQFF
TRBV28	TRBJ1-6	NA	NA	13	TGTGCCAGCAGTTCGGGACGGAATTCACCCCTCCACTTT	CASSSGRNSPLHF
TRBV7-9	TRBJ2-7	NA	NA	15	TGTGCCAGCACCTCTACAGCCGGGAACCCCTACGAGCAGTACTTC	CASTSTAGNPYEQYF
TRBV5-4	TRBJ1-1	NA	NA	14	TGTGCCAGCAGCTTGGAATGGTCAGGCACTGAAGCTTTCTTT	CASSLEWSGTEAFF
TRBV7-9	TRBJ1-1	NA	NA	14	TGTGCCAGCAGCCGCGCTACTGTTCGGACTGAAGCTTTCTTT	CASSRATVRTEAFF
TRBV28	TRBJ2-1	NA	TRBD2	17	TGTGCCAGCAGTTTATACACCCTAGCGGGAGCTAGGAATGAGCAGTTCTTC	CASSLYTLAGARNEQFF
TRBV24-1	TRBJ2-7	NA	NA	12	TGTGCCACCAGTATGGGCACCCGGGAGCAGTACTTC	CATSMGTREQYF
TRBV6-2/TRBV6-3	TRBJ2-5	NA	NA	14	TGTGCCAGCAGTACGGGCGGGGCCTGGGAGACCCAGTACTTC	CASSTGGAWETQYF
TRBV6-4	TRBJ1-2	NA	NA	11	TGTGCCAGCTCCCCAGACTATGGCTACACCTTC	CASSPDYGYTF
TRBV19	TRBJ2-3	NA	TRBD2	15	TGTGCCAGTAGTACAACCGGGACTAGTTCAGATACGCAGTATTTT	CASSTTGTSSDTQYF
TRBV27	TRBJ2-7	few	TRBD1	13	TGTGCCAGCAGTTTGAGGGGGCCATACGAGCAGTACTTC	CASSLRGPYEQYF
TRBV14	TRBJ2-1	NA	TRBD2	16	TGTGCCAGCAGCCAAGATTTGCTAGCGGATTTCAATGAGCAGTTCTTC	CASSQDLLADFNEQFF